Following are 12 T cell receptor beta chains from one sample sequenced in a study of cytomegalovirus exposure and HLA in healthy donors. PCR was performed using 60 Vbeta and 13 Jbeta primers. Produced via immunoSEQ multiplex PCR; TCRdb's table is partial and in-frame only. Here the sample spans about 150,000 clones, more than 70% being singletons. Input material: PBMCs. These receptors originate from a woman between 35 and 50 years old in good health and CMV-seropositive.

The gene calls are TRBV5-1 and TRBJ2-1, with unresolved D. V lost 0 bases and J 7 bases, leaving 11 bases between the germline ends. CDR1 and CDR2 (germline): SGHRS, YFSETQ. The CDR3 totals 14 residues. CDR3 DNA sequence: TGCGCCAGCAGCTTGGGGGCATTTTTGAATGAGCAGTTCTTC. This encodes CASSLGAFLNEQFF.

The chain joins TRBV9 to TRBJ2-7; 8 nucleotides agree with TRBD1. With V trimmed by 0 bases and J by 7 bases, 6 bases remained unmatched. This CDR3 is 14 amino acids long. Germline CDR1 and CDR2: SGDLS and YYNGEE. The CDR3: CASSVEDRDGEQYF. The CDR3, as DNA: TGTGCCAGCAGCGTAGAGGACAGGGATGGAGAGCAGTACTTC.

The V call is TRBV15, the J call TRBJ2-2, with 9 nucleotides matching TRBD2. The germline gives CDR1 LNHNV, CDR2 YYDKDF (reference sequence). V shed 0 bases and J 3 bases; nucleotides not matched to a gene: 5. CDR3 size: 17 residues. CDR3 in DNA: TGTGCCACCAGCAGAGAAGGTAGCGGGAGTGACACCGGGGAGCTGTTTTTT. Encoded protein: CATSREGSGSDTGELFF. The full variable domain, rest sourced from reference TRBV15 and TRBJ2-2, is DAMVIQNPRYQVTQFGKPVTLSCSQTLNHNVMYWYQQKSSQAPKLLFHYYDKDFNNEADTPDNFQSRRPNTSFCFLDIRSPGLGDTAMYLCATSREGSGSDTGELFFGEGSRLTVL.

This chain uses TRBV2 with TRBJ2-7; the D is unclear. Germline V CDR1 and CDR2: SNHLY, FYNNEI. V dropped 4 bases and J dropped 0 bases, with 7 bases sitting between them. The CDR3 totals 13 residues. CDR3 nucleotide sequence: TGTGCCAGCAGTGGAGCGAGCTCCTACGAGCAGTACTTC. This gives the protein CASSGASSYEQYF.

The chain combines TRBV29-1 with TRBJ1-3; no clear D. This CDR3 comprises 13 residues. The ends were cut back, 3 bases at V and 2 bases at J, with 8 bases in the middle. CDR1 and CDR2 from the germline V gene are SQVTM and ANQGSEA. CDR3 sequence (DNA): TGCAGCGTTGAGGGTACAGCTGGAAACACCATATATTTT. Protein sequence: CSVEGTAGNTIYF.

The rearrangement links TRBV27 to TRBJ2-7; 10 bases are shared with TRBD2. Germline V gives CDR1 MNHEY, CDR2 SMNVEV (reference sequence). V trimming: 3 bases; J trimming: 0 bases; junction bases outside the gene matches: 8. The CDR3 has 17 residues. CDR3 nucleotides: TGTGCCAGCAGTTTTGGGATAGCGGGAGGCCTCTCCTACGAGCAGTACTTC. Translated: CASSFGIAGGLSYEQYF.

This clone occurred once. The V and J genes are TRBV7-3 and TRBJ1-1, with D hard to call. With 5 bases removed from V and 1 base from J, the gap between germline ends came to 8 bases. From germline, CDR1 is SGHTA and CDR2 FQGTGA. This CDR3 has 13 residues. The CDR3 nucleotides read TGTGCCAGCAGCACACAGAGGAACACTGAAGCTTTCTTT. This codes for CASSTQRNTEAFF.

The rearrangement links TRBV19 to TRBJ2-5, with 8 positions matching TRBD1. CDR1 LNHDA and CDR2 SQIVND come from the germline V gene (reference sequence). The junction had 12 bases not matched to a gene; V was cut back by 6 bases and J by 3 bases. The CDR3 spans 16 residues. This CDR3 reads CASRGRQGMLEETQYF. As DNA, the CDR3 is TGTGCCAGTAGGGGTCGACAGGGGATGTTAGAAGAGACCCAGTACTTC.

The gene calls are TRBV30 and TRBJ2-1; D might be TRBD2 (7 bases). The CDR3 runs 13 residues. Germline V gene sequence: CDR1 GTSNPN, CDR2 SVGIG (reference sequence). V was clipped by 1 base and J by 12 bases, with 16 bases between them. CDR3 coding DNA: TGTGCCTGGAGTGAGGGGGGGTCATACCTGCAGTTCTTC. Amino acids: CAWSEGGSYLQFF.

The V and J genes are TRBV5-4 and TRBJ2-5, with D possibly being TRBD1 (5 bases). CDR1 is SGHNT and CDR2 is YYREEE in the germline V gene (reference sequence). Deletions cut 4 bases from V and 5 bases from J, with 12 bases between. The CDR3 sequence is 13 residues long. The CDR3 bases are TGTGCCAGCAGCCAGGGATCCGACGAGACCCAGTACTTC. Translating gives CASSQGSDETQYF.

This clone was seen only a few times. The V gene is TRBV10-1, the J gene TRBJ2-1; 7 nucleotides match TRBD2. This CDR3 is 15 amino acids long. Germline V CDR1 and CDR2: WNHNN, SYGVQD (reference sequence). Trimming removed 5 bases from V and 2 bases from J; junction bases left unmatched: 6. For the CDR3, the DNA is TGCGCCAGCAGTAGCGGGAACGGGGCCTACAATGAGCAGTTCTTC. The encoded protein is CASSSGNGAYNEQFF.

The gene calls are TRBV7-9 and TRBJ1-1; maybe TRBD1 (6 bases). Per germline, CDR1 SEHNR and CDR2 FQNEAQ (reference sequence). The CDR3 is 16 amino acids. Trimming cost V 5 bases and J 5 bases, with 21 bases left between them. The CDR3 spells CASSGTGTLVGTEAFF. In DNA form, the CDR3 reads TGTGCCAGCAGCGGAACCGGGACACTGGTAGGGACTGAAGCTTTCTTT.